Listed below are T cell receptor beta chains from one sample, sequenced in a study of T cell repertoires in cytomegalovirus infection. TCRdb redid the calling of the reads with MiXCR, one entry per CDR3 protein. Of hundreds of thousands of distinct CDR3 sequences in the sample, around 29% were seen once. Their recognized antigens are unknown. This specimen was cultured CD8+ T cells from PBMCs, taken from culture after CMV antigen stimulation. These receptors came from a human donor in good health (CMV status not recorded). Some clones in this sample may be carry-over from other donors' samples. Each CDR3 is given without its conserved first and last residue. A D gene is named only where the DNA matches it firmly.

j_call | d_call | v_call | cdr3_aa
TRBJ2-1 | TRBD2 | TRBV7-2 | ASSLVDGGANEQF
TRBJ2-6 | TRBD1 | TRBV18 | ASSPRTGDSGANVLT
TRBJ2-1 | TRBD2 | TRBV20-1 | SASFSGGPYEQF
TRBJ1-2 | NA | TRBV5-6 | ASSDQGAYGYT
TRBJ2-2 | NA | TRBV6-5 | ASSYSRRGAFANTGELF
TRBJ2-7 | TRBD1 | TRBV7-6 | ASSLIRGTRQGRYEQY
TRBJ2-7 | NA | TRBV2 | VSTGYEQY
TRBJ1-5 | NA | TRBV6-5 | ASSYLGSSGKSESSNQPQH
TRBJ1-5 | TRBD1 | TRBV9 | ASSVALQGQPQH
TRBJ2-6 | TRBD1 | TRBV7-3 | ASSYPGQHYSGANVLT
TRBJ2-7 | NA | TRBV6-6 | ASSSEGSSYEQY
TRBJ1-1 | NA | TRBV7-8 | ASSLGAWVGNTEAF
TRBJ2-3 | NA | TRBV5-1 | ASSGGGQDTQY
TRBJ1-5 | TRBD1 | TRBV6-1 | ASSGQGGNQPQH
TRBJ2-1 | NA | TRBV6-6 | ASSYGGPNNEQF
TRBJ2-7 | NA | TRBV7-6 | ASSFGEHTYEQY
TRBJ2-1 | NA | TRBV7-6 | ASSLALGLPLYNEQF
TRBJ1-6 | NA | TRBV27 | ASSFATGIKNSPLH
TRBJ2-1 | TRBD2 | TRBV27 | ASSLMRGGKDEQF
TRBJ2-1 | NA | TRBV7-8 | ASSLVFSGDEQF
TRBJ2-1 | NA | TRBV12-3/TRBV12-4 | ASRPLRDNLYDEQF
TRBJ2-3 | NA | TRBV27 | ASSLFVGTLTDTQY
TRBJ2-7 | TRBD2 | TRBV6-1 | ASSELAGGLSYEQY
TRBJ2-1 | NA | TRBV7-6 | ASSLGGGVGDEQF
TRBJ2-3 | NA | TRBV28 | ASSSIWDRRRGTDTQY
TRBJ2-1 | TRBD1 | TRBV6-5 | ASSNRGGNEQF
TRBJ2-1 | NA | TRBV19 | ASSVGGAIYNEQF
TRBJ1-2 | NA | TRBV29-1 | SVVVWTDDLRIHGYT